Listed below are T cell receptor beta chains from one sample, sequenced in a study of PD-L1 blockade in urothelial cancer. Data came from immunoSEQ multiplex PCR; TCRdb stores just in-frame clones and leaves some out. The sample lists fewer than 80,000 clones; around 81% were seen once. Source: PBMCs, taken around atezolizumab (anti-PD-L1) treatment. These receptors all stem from a man between 65 and 85 years old with urothelial cancer. Both conserved end residues are part of each CDR3. A D gene is named only where the DNA matches it firmly. Clone sizes are given selectively: once, few, many, or a class where the clone is expanded.

D: TRBD2; length: 15; V: TRBV18; J: TRBJ2-7; size: few; CDR3: CASSPLTSGVGEQYF; DNA: TGTGCCAGCTCACCCCTGACTAGCGGGGTTGGCGAGCAGTACTTC
D: -; length: 17; V: TRBV15; J: TRBJ2-1; size: -; CDR3: CATSSGRGGTAYNEQFF; DNA: TGTGCCACCAGCAGTGGGAGGGGGGGAACCGCCTACAATGAGCAGTTCTTC
D: TRBD2; length: 14; V: TRBV29-1; J: TRBJ2-1; size: few; CDR3: CSVYGTSGQGEQFF; DNA: TGCAGCGTCTACGGGACTAGCGGGCAGGGTGAGCAGTTCTTC
D: TRBD1; length: 15; V: TRBV7-9; J: TRBJ2-1; size: -; CDR3: CASSRGTGAYNEQFF; DNA: TGTGCCAGCAGCCGGGGGACAGGGGCGTACAATGAGCAGTTCTTC
D: TRBD1; length: 16; V: TRBV6-1; J: TRBJ2-4; size: -; CDR3: CASSEDRVVSVNIQYF; DNA: TGTGCCAGCAGTGAGGACAGGGTTGTTTCTGTGAACATTCAGTACTTC
D: -; length: 15; V: TRBV7-9; J: TRBJ2-7; size: -; CDR3: CASSLGSRDQDEQYF; DNA: TGTGCCAGCAGCTTAGGTTCCCGGGATCAGGACGAGCAGTACTTC
D: -; length: 14; V: TRBV28; J: TRBJ2-5; size: -; CDR3: CASVGQIGWETQYF; DNA: TGTGCCAGCGTTGGGCAGATCGGTTGGGAGACCCAGTACTTC
D: -; length: 12; V: TRBV28; J: TRBJ1-2; size: many; CDR3: CASRLGPRGYTF; DNA: TGTGCCAGCAGGTTGGGTCCTAGAGGCTACACCTTC
D: TRBD2; length: 14; V: TRBV6-6; J: TRBJ2-7; size: -; CDR3: CASSRTSGDYEQYF; DNA: TGTGCCAGCAGTCGGACTAGCGGAGATTACGAGCAGTACTTC
D: TRBD1; length: 15; V: TRBV9; J: TRBJ2-7; size: -; CDR3: CASSVGGTASYEQYF; DNA: TGTGCCAGCAGCGTAGGAGGGACAGCGTCCTACGAGCAGTACTTC